This TCR beta chain was recovered during a study of OX40 agonist ivuxolimab in advanced cancers. Study details: Partial responses were achieved by three patients, of whom one had hepatocellular carcinoma and two had cutaneous melanoma.

This table comes from immunoSEQ multiplex PCR, and its TCRdb copy is limited to in-frame clones, with some not included. The sample yields tens of thousands of clones, approximately 91% seen once. The CDR3 extends over 15 amino acids. V dropped 5 bases and J dropped 1; count of bases not matched to a gene: 5. Per germline, CDR1 SGHNT and CDR2 YENEEA. About this clone itself: Antigen: not known.

Study-level results: CD8+ T cells averaged more expanded clones than CD4+. There was clonal expansion of CD4+ and CD8+ blood T cells by week 6 at 0.1 to 3.0 mg/kg.

The clonotype was recovered from an adult with an advanced solid tumor such as melanoma, head and neck, liver or kidney cancer. This rearrangement joins TRBV11-3 to TRBJ1-1; 9 bases are a match to TRBD1. The sample was CD4+ or CD8+ T cells sorted from blood, taken in a trial of the OX40 agonist ivuxolimab. This CDR3 reads CASSNGQGRNTEAFF. Written as DNA, the CDR3 is TGTGCCAGCAGCAACGGACAGGGGAGGAACACTGAAGCTTTCTTT.